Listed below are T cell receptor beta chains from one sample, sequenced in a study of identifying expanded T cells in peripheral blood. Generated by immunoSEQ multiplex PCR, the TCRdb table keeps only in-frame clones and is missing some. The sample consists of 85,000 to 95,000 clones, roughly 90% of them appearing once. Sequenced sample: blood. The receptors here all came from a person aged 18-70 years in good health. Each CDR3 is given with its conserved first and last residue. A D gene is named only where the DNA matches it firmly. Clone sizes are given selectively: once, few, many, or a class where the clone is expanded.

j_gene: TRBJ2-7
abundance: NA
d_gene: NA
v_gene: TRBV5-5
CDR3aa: CASSNEGFYEQYF
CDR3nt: TGTGCCAGCAGCAACGAGGGGTTCTACGAGCAGTACTTC

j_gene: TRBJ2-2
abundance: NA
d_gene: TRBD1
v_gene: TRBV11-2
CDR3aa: CASSSTRDSVVPGELFF
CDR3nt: TGTGCCAGCAGCTCGACCCGGGACAGCGTCGTTCCCGGGGAGCTGTTTTTT

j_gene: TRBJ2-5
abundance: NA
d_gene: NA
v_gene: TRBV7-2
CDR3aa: CASSTLGGAGETQYF
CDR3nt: TGTGCCAGCAGCACCCTGGGGGGGGCGGGAGAGACCCAGTACTTC

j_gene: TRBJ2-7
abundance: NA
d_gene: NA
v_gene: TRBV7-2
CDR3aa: CASSLISGDEQYF
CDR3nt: TGTGCCAGCAGCTTAATCTCAGGGGACGAGCAGTACTTC

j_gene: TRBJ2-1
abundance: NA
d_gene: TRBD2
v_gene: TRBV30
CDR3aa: CAWSEAGEVNEQFF
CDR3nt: TGTGCCTGGAGTGAAGCGGGGGAGGTCAATGAGCAGTTCTTC

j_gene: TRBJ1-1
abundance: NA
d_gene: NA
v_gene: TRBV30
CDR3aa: CAWSDEGRYTEAFF
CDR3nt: TGTGCCTGGAGTGATGAGGGGAGGTACACTGAAGCTTTCTTT

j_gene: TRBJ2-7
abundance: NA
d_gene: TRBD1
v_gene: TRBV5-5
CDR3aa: CASSWTGASDEQYF
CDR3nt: TGTGCCAGCAGCTGGACAGGGGCGTCGGACGAGCAGTACTTC

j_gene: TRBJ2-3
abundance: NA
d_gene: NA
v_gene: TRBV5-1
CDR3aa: CASSLEGRPTDTQYF
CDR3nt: TGCGCCAGCAGCTTGGAGGGTAGACCGACAGATACGCAGTATTTT

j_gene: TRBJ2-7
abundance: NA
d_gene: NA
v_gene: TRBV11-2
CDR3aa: CASSLTRYEQYF
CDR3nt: TGTGCCAGCAGCTTAACTAGATACGAGCAGTACTTC

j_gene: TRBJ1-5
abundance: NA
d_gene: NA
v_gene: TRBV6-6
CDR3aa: CASSYARREHNQPQHF
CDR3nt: TGTGCCAGCAGTTACGCACGCAGGGAACACAATCAGCCCCAGCATTTT

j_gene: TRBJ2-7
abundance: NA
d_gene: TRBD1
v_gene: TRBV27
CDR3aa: CASRPRQGRNYEQYF
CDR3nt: TGTGCCAGCAGACCTCGACAGGGGAGGAACTACGAGCAGTACTTC

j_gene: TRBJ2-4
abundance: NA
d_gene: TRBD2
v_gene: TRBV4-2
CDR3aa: CASSQASGGADIQYF
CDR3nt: TGTGCCAGCAGCCAAGCTAGCGGGGGGGCGGACATTCAGTACTTC

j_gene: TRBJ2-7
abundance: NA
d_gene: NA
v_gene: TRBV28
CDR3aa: CASSLPFFEQYF
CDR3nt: TGTGCCAGCAGCCTCCCCTTTTTCGAGCAGTACTTC

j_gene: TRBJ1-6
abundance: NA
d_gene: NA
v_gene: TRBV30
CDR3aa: CAWRWSTSYNSPLHF
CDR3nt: TGTGCCTGGAGGTGGAGTACCTCCTATAATTCACCCCTCCACTTT

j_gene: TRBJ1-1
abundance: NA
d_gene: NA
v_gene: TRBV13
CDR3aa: CASSLEVNTEAFF
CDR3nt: TGTGCCAGCAGCTTAGAGGTGAACACTGAAGCTTTCTTT

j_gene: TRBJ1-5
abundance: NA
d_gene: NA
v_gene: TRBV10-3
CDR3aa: CAISEGRSGPQHF
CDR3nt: TGTGCCATCAGTGAAGGGCGGTCCGGGCCCCAGCATTTT

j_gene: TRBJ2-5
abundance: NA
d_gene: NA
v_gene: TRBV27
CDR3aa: CASSLSTVGETQYF
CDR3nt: TGTGCCAGCAGTTTATCGACGGTGGGAGAGACCCAGTACTTC

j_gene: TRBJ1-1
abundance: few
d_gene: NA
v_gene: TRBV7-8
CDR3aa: CASSFFRHSAFF
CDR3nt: TGTGCCAGCAGCTTTTTTAGGCATTCAGCTTTCTTT

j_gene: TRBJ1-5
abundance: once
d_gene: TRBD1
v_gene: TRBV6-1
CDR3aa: CASRDSGYSNQPQHF
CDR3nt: TGTGCCAGCCGGGACAGCGGATATAGCAATCAGCCCCAGCATTTT

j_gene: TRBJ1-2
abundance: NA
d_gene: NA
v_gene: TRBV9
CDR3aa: CASSASGAGYGYTF
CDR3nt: TGTGCCAGCAGCGCCTCGGGGGCTGGCTATGGCTACACCTTC

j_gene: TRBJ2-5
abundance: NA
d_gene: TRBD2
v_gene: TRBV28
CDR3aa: CASTENPGTSGGETQYF
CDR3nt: TGTGCCAGCACCGAAAATCCAGGGACTAGCGGGGGGGAGACCCAGTACTTC

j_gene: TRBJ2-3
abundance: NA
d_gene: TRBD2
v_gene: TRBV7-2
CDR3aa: CASSLAAGGTDTQYF
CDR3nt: TGTGCCAGCAGCTTGGCTGCGGGGGGCACAGATACGCAGTATTTT